This T cell receptor (beta chain) comes out of a study of OX40 agonist ivuxolimab in advanced cancers. Study information: Six ivuxolimab dose levels, 0.01 to 10 mg/kg, were given intravenously every 2 weeks. Patients were approximately 80% male with ages roughly 20 to 80, mean roughly 64. Patients achieving partial responses numbered three: one hepatocellular carcinoma case and two cutaneous melanoma cases.

It was autoimmune disease history or systemic immunosuppression that excluded patients. Clones were read by immunoSEQ multiplex PCR, and TCRdb kept only the in-frame ones, dropping some. The sample consists of under 80,000 clones, more than 80% of them appearing once. Specimen: CD4+ or CD8+ T cells sorted from blood, collected in a trial of the OX40 agonist ivuxolimab. The sequence derives from an adult with an advanced solid tumor such as melanoma, head and neck, liver or kidney cancer.

CDR3 residues: CASSLVRGGYSTDTQYF. The DNA for the CDR3 is TGTGCCAGCAGCTTGGTCCGGGGGGGGTATAGCACAGATACGCAGTATTTT. The J gene is TRBJ2-3, the V gene TRBV5-4; TRBD2 matches 8 bases. Germline V gene lookup returns CDR1 SGHNT and CDR2 YYREEE (reference sequence). The CDR3 runs to 17 residues. The J segment lost 0 bases and the V segment lost 0 bases, leaving 6 bases of the junction unmatched. Based on the CDR3 plus reference TRBV5-4 and TRBJ2-3, the full variable domain is ETGVTQSPTHLIKTRGQQVTLRCSSQSGHNTVSWYQQALGQGPQFIFQYYREEENGRGNFPPRFSGLQFPNYSSELNVNALELDDSALYLCASSLVRGGYSTDTQYFGPGTRLTVL.